The 18 T cell receptor beta chains in this list originate from one sample, sequenced in a study of blood T cells in healthy people across ages. The authors ran a second PCR of roughly 6 to 11 cycles using a sample-barcoded 5' primer and a J-beta primer mix. A single record per CDR3 protein comes from TCRdb applying MiXCR to the 5' RACE reads. The sample yields about 650,000 distinct CDR3 sequences, about 32% seen once. Sequenced: blood. These receptors were obtained from a woman older than 75 in good health.

This clonotype was recorded many times. The chain carries TRBV5-4 and TRBJ2-1; D call uncertain. V was pared by 4 bases and J by 0 bases, with 11 bases between. Germline V gene sequence: CDR1 SGHNT, CDR2 YYREEE (reference sequence). The CDR3 runs to 15 residues. CDR3 in DNA: TGTGCCAGCAGCCCGTCTTCGGGCTCCTACAATGAGCAGTTCTTC. Protein sequence: CASSPSSGSYNEQFF.

As to this clonotype: A read error may explain this, as a much larger clone is one base away. The chain employs TRBV9 and TRBJ2-6, with a weak D call TRBD1 (5 bases). The CDR3 sequence is 15 residues long. CDR1 and CDR2 from the germline V gene are SGDLS and YYNGEE. The CDR3, as DNA: TGTGCCAGCAGCGTAAAAGGGTCTGGGGCCAACGTCCCGACTTTC. Amino acid sequence: CASSVKGSGANVPTF.

This clonotype was picked up many times. V and J are TRBV9 and TRBJ1-4; D not certain. The CDR3 extends over 16 amino acids. Germline lookup yields CDR1 SGDLS and CDR2 YYNGEE. The germline V and J ends were trimmed by 0 bases and 7 bases, with 16 bases remaining between them. CDR3 sequence reads: CASSVGRTAAGEKLFF. The CDR3 coding sequence is TGTGCCAGCAGCGTAGGTCGGACGGCGGCTGGTGAAAAACTGTTTTTT.

Concerning this clonotype: A much larger clonotype is one base distant, so this may be a read error. The chain carries TRBV6-5 and TRBJ2-5, with a possible D match to TRBD2 (5 bases). Trimming shortened V by 4 bases and J by 5 bases, and 17 bases separated the two germline ends. CDR1 and CDR2 from the germline V gene are MNHEY and SVGAGI. The CDR3 is 15 residues long. The CDR3 protein is CASSSPSAGRETQYF. The CDR3 coding sequence is TGTGCCAGCAGTTCCCCCAGTGCGGGTAGGGAGACCCAGTACTTC.

This clonotype occurred many times. The chain links TRBV7-6 to TRBJ1-4, with 9 bases identical to TRBD1. CDR3 length: 15 residues. Unmatched junction bases numbered 6, after V lost 5 bases and J lost 5 bases. Looked up from germline, CDR1 is SGHVS and CDR2 is FNYEAQ. The CDR3 region has the DNA TGTGCCAGCAGCCTCGGACAGGGGCCGAATGAAAAACTGTTTTTT. Translation: CASSLGQGPNEKLFF.

This clonotype appeared a few times. The chain carries TRBV12-3 or TRBV12-4 and TRBJ1-5, with D perhaps matching TRBD1 (5 bases). V lost 5 bases to trimming and J lost 5 bases, with 16 bases between them. The CDR3 extends over 15 amino acids. In nucleotides, the CDR3 is TGTGCCAGCAGTGGGGGAGGGAGGTCCGATCAGCCCCAGCATTTT. Protein: CASSGGGRSDQPQHF.

This clonotype was detected many times. The gene calls are TRBV6-5 and TRBJ1-5; D remains ambiguous. The V gene lost 6 bases and the J gene lost 0 bases, with 12 bases spanning the gap. The germline CDR1 and CDR2 sequences are MNHEY and SVGAGI. The CDR3 extends over 15 amino acids. The CDR3 region is CASRARVYSNQPQHF. For the CDR3, the DNA is TGTGCCAGCAGGGCACGGGTTTATAGCAATCAGCCCCAGCATTTT.

A note on this clonotype: This may stem from a read error, because a much larger clone lies one nucleotide away. The rearrangement links TRBV11-2 to TRBJ1-5, with D possibly TRBD1 on 6 matching bases. The DNA end is a closer match to TRBJ2-3, so the J assignment may be wrong. This CDR3 has 15 amino acids. Germline V gene data show CDR1 as SGHAT and CDR2 as FQNNGV. CDR3 nucleotides: TGTGCCAGCAGCTTAGATGGGGGCCCATGGCGGCCCCAGTATTTT. This gives the protein CASSLDGGPWRPQYF.

The chain has TRBV7-2 and TRBJ1-5, with no clear D. The CDR3 has 14 residues. Germline V CDR1 and CDR2: SGHTA, FQGNSA. Trimming shortened V by 3 bases and J by 4 bases, and 10 bases separated the two germline ends. CDR3 in amino acids: CASSLALGNQPQHF. The CDR3 bases are TGTGCCAGCAGCTTGGCCCTCGGTAATCAGCCCCAGCATTTT.

The chain has TRBV7-2 and TRBJ2-7, with TRBD1 as a possible D gene (6 bases). Germline V gives CDR1 SGHTA, CDR2 FQGNSA. This CDR3 is 16 amino acids long. Between the trimmed V and J ends, which lost 4 bases and 1 base, there was a span of 17 bases. This CDR3 is CASSSPRVDRSYEQYF. The DNA for the CDR3 is TGTGCCAGCAGCTCACCCAGGGTCGACAGGTCCTACGAGCAGTACTTC.

The sample holds many counts of this clonotype. The chain combines TRBV12-3 or TRBV12-4 with TRBJ2-7; TRBD2 aligns across 12 bases. J gave up 2 bases and V 5 bases, and 1 base lay outside the gene matches. CDR3 length: 14 residues. CDR3 sequence: CASSRTSGAYEQYF. In DNA, the CDR3 is TGTGCCAGCAGTAGGACTAGCGGGGCCTACGAGCAGTACTTC.

This clonotype turned up a few times. One base away lies a much larger clone, so this may be a sequencing read error. V and J are TRBV28 and TRBJ2-7; TRBD2 matches at 8 bases. The CDR3 runs to 13 residues. Germline V gene data show CDR1 as MDHEN and CDR2 as SYDVKM. CDR3 DNA: TGTGCCAGCAGGAGAGGACTAGCCTACGAGCGGTACTTC. It specifies CASRRGLAYERYF. Full variable domain (remainder filled in from reference TRBV28 and TRBJ2-7): DVKVTQSSRYLVKRTGEKVFLECVQDMDHENMFWYRQDPGLGLRLIYFSYDVKMKEKGDIPEGYSVSREKKERFSLILESASTNQTSMYLCASRRGLAYERYFGPGTRLTVT.

This clonotype was detected many times. The chain combines TRBV3-1 with TRBJ2-6; no clear D gene. The CDR3 covers 14 residues. Germline loops: CDR1 LGHDT, CDR2 YNNKEL (reference sequence). Trimming removed 2 bases from V and 0 bases from J, with 2 bases in between. CDR3 nucleotide sequence: TGTGCCAGCAGCCAATTCTCTGGGGCCAACGTCCTGACTTTC. It is translated as CASSQFSGANVLTF.

This chain joins TRBV11-1 and TRBJ2-1, with 8 bases lining up with TRBD1. The CDR3 spans 14 residues. V dropped 2 bases and J dropped 7; count of bases not matched to a gene: 4. Germline values: CDR1 SGHAT, CDR2 FQDESV (reference sequence). The CDR3 DNA follows: TGTGCCAGCAGCTTACTAGACAGGGGTAATGAGCAGTTCTTC. This gives the protein CASSLLDRGNEQFF.

In its sample, this clonotype was seen a few times. V is TRBV20-1 and J is TRBJ1-5, with 9 bases identical to TRBD1. CDR1 is DFQATT and CDR2 is SNEGSKA in the germline V gene (reference sequence). CDR3 length: 14 amino acids. The V and J ends lost 6 bases and 6 bases, in that order; junction bases with no gene match: 9. The CDR3 reads CSALQGAPFQPQHF. The CDR3, as DNA: TGCAGTGCCTTACAGGGGGCCCCCTTTCAGCCCCAGCATTTT.

This clonotype has a count of ten or more. CDR3 in amino acids: CASSPPRVSSYNEQFF. CDR3 DNA: TGTGCCAGCAGCCCTCCGCGGGTCTCCTCCTACAATGAGCAGTTCTTC. The gene calls are TRBV7-2 and TRBJ2-1; tentative D call: TRBD2 (5 bases). The V end lost 5 bases, the J end lost 0 bases, and 14 bases lay between the germline ends. The CDR3 totals 16 residues. Germline CDR1 is SGHTA and CDR2 is FQGNSA.

This chain connects TRBV3-1 to TRBJ1-1; D is possibly TRBD1 (6 bases). This CDR3 has 15 residues. Germline V gene data show CDR1 as LGHDT and CDR2 as YNNKEL (reference sequence). The V end was cut by 5 bases, the J end by 3 bases, with 16 bases between. The CDR3: CASSVEGGVDTEAFF. The CDR3 DNA reads TGTGCCAGCAGCGTAGAGGGGGGGGTGGACACTGAAGCTTTCTTT.

This clonotype was observed a few times. The chain employs TRBV20-1 and TRBJ1-2; D may be TRBD1 (6 bases). Germline CDR1 and CDR2: DFQATT and SNEGSKA (reference sequence). Trimming took 3 bases from V and 2 from J, leaving 10 bases between them. CDR3 length: 13 amino acids. DNA for the CDR3: TGCAGTGCTAGTGGGGGCCTGAACTATGGCTACACCTTC. Translating it yields CSASGGLNYGYTF.